This record covers a single TCR beta chain. Its antigen specificity is not known. Per-base qualities were not stored, and no clone one base away is much larger. This specimen belongs to a study of blood T cell repertoires in COVID-19 (dated by TCRdb to about 2020). Context from the whole study: The collaborator samples originated in the United States, Italy and Spain and spanned the acute and convalescent phases of COVID-19. Deeply sampled blood TCRbeta repertoires from subjects exposed to, actively infected with, or recovered from COVID-19 were included in the dataset. A de-identified subject ID, COVID-19 status, age in years and sex were almost always included in the sample metadata. Samples came from the ongoing ImmuneRACE study (first 160 participants) plus 1,254 subjects from 6 global collaborators. Where available, HLA class I and class II types were taken from metadata supplied by the sample provider and were not determined by assay-based typing. The prospective study material was composed of cDNA or gDNA derived from T cells, B-cell-depleted T cells, or PBMCs. The repertoires were released in a freely available public database meant as a resource for research on the immune response to SARS-CoV-2. Paper-wide results and their limitations: How much clinical and demographic metadata was included differed by source and by participant, and the metadata was provided uncurated.

TCRbeta CDR3 regions were amplified from genomic DNA by means of the immunoSEQ Assay, a bias-controlled multiplex PCR. The paper's processing steps were these. Within the assay, amplification of reference gene primers was used to estimate how many nucleated cells each sample contained. To quantify the absolute abundance of each unique TCRbeta CDR3 rearrangement, sequence reads were collapsed and filtered. Productive Simpson clonality was computed per sample as the square root of Simpson's diversity index over productive rearrangements. TCRdb re-hosts the immuneACCESS table, in-frame sequences only. Its copies lack some clones; in the studies checked, an unresolved V gene accounts for under half of them, and the cause for the rest is not known. The DNA was the basis for D and trimming; V, J and clone size are from that table. The sample data list under 350,000 clones, and around 85% of these were observed just once. The biggest ten clones account for about 4.2% of the sample.

Participants in the prospective study were enrolled through a virtual design, were aged roughly 18 to 95 years, and lived in 20 to 30 United States geographic areas. Cohort assignment in the prospective study relied on participant-reported clinical history from a screening survey and a study questionnaire. Each participant in the prospective study had whole blood, serum and a nasopharyngeal or oropharyngeal swab collected by mobile phlebotomists. Prospective study participants could optionally give additional blood draws and questionnaires over an approximately 2-month period. Before DNA extraction, blood samples from the prospective study were shipped at room temperature or frozen. The specimen sequenced was PBMCs or T cells enriched from blood (not recorded which). The clonotype was recovered from a middle-aged woman with acute COVID-19.

The DNA sequence is given as TGTGCCAGCAGCTTAAGACCGGGACTAGAGGGGCAGTACTTC. Its protein reads: CASSLRPGLEGQYF. The rearrangement joined TRBV7-2 to TRBJ2-7; TRBD2 fits 8 bases in the junction. For CDR1 and CDR2, the germline V gene lists SGHTA and FQGNSA. The CDR3, cysteine through phenylalanine, is 14 amino acids long. Kept here is only the CDR3 DNA, which spans 42 bases and is read in frame from base 1. V loses 2 bases at its end and J loses 9 bases; junction bases beyond the gene matches: 9.